Listed here is a single T cell receptor beta chain. Its antigen is not yet known. There are no base qualities to consult, and no much larger clone falls within one base. The library came from 5' RACE. Instrument used: Illumina HiSeq 2500. The second PCR ran for roughly 7 to 12 cycles and used a J-beta primer mix along with a sample-barcoded 5' primer. A template-switch 5' adaptor carrying 12 random nucleotides introduced a unique molecular identifier onto each TCR beta cDNA molecule. At least 2.5 million CDR3-containing paired-end reads were obtained from each sample. First-strand cDNA was synthesized from all RNA with the Mint cDNA synthesis kit, primed by a TRBC-specific oligonucleotide. After uracil-DNA glycosylase treatment, a first 18-cycle PCR used universal primers M1SS and BC2_uni_R on all cDNA. The study's own analysis went as follows. For normalization, 1 million high-quality reads, each with a distinct molecular identifier, were randomly selected from each sample. Instead of being binned into consensus sequences, reads with shared molecular identifiers were discarded. MiTCR, set to a Q25 quality threshold and the strictest error-elimination algorithm, was used for CDR3 identification, clonotype clustering and error correction. A nonparametric unseen species model with Euler transformation was used to estimate a lower bound on total TCR beta diversity. The public reads were quality trimmed at Q25 with fastp and then assembled into clones with MiXCR by TCRdb, keeping productive beta chains. Each entry merges the rows of one CDR3 protein and shows their most common DNA and genes. The V and J calls shown here were made by TCRdb, not taken from the authors' results. This sample has 1 million or so distinct CDR3 sequences in its table, and about 25% of those were observed once. The top ten clonotypes cover about 0.69% of the sample.

The approximately 40 donors, aged about 6 to 100 years, were systemically healthy Caucasian individuals from Russia. Each donor gave ten milliliters of peripheral blood, drawn into EDTA-treated Vacutainer tubes. PBMCs were isolated by Ficoll-Paque density-gradient centrifugation, with at least 7 million obtained per sample. Total RNA was extracted from PBMCs with Trizol reagent, with at least 5 micrograms obtained per sample. Naive CD45RAhigh/CD27high T cell percentages were measured by flow cytometry on a PBMC aliquot from every donor. These data belong to a study of blood T cells in healthy people across ages (dated by TCRdb to the mid-2010s). In terms of the full investigation: In model experiments, roughly one uniquely barcoded TCR beta cDNA molecule per two T cells was captured by template switching. The study measured age-related changes in TCR beta repertoire diversity using deep sequencing normalized with unique cDNA molecular identifiers. The donors were split into four age groups: young (average around 16 years), middle-aged (roughly 42), aged (over 55) and long-lived (under 90). For two donors (one aged 18 to 29 and one aged 80 or older), the study analyzed two additional independent replicas of 1 million unique cDNA reads from the same blood draw.

Points the paper makes about the study in general: Estimates of total diversity from one million sequenced T cells were regarded as lower bounds and underestimates. Because donor CMV infection status was unknown, age-related changes in expanded clonotypes were potentially confounded. Compared with the aged group, more naive CD4+ T cells, fewer expanded clones and increased TCR diversity were shown by the long-lived group, suggesting age selection. As age increased, observed TCR beta diversity per million T cells dropped in a roughly linear way, and a significant reduction was already evident by age about 40. Observed TCR beta diversity correlated strongly with the percentage of naive T cells measured by flow cytometry. Since profiling was done on bulk unsorted PBMCs, naive and antigen-experienced compartments could not be conclusively compared.

Looking up the germline V gene yields CDR1 MGHRA and CDR2 YSYEKL. The CDR3 goes from the cysteine to the phenylalanine over 17 residues. Only CDR3 DNA remains: 51 bases, in frame from the first base. Trimming removed 2 bases from V and 3 bases from J; the gene matches leave 9 bases unexplained. These data were also reused for a study on T cells of mothers and their children. As the second publication notes: Donors were nine systemically healthy Caucasian individuals: three mothers and their six children. cDNA synthesis used all of the extracted RNA, with roughly 1.5 ug of RNA in each 15 ul reaction. In the second PCR, the M1S primer introduced both the sample barcodes and 2-4 random nucleotides. More than 8 million TCR beta CDR3 reads were obtained from each mother, and about 3 million reads were obtained from each child. Thymic selection shapes the output of TCR recombination in a similar way in related and unrelated pairs, and inherited differences have a minor effect. Normalized repertoire overlap in related mother-child pairs was always slightly higher than in unrelated mother-child pairs, but the difference was never significant. Persistent microchimeric T cell clones were not detected, at a sensitivity of roughly 100 clones per million clonotypes. In the study, deep NGS was used to compare the TCR beta repertoires of mothers and children, and features distinguishing related mother-child pairs from unrelated individuals were sought. Mothers averaged about 40 +/- 4 years of age and children averaged 11 +/- 4 years. After adapter ligation with NEBNext reagents, the libraries were sequenced on Illumina HiSeq 2000 with 100+100 nt paired-end reads. Mother and child libraries were prepared a month apart and sequenced in separate runs to prevent cross-contamination. Between roughly 500,000 and 2,100,000 distinct TCR beta clonotypes were identified per donor. Naive TCR beta clonotypes were estimated from low-frequency clonotypes matched to each donor's FACS-determined naive share, without sorting.

The TCR sequence derives from a girl aged 2-15 years in good health. The rearranged chain carries TRBV4-1 and TRBJ2-3; 9 central nucleotides agree with TRBD2. The sample consisted of blood. The bases read TGCGCCAGCAGCCAACGCGGGACTAGCAATGGGACAGATACGCAGTATTTT. It specifies CASSQRGTSNGTDTQYF.